This T cell receptor (beta chain) comes out of a study of tumor-infiltrating lymphocytes in primary liver carcinoma. Study context: Roughly 3.5 to 7.5 million productive TCRbeta reads were obtained per sample, with similar numbers across tissue types. Study observations and caveats: Unsorted bulk samples meant CD4+ and CD8+ repertoires went uncompared. With p = 0.039, the top-250-clone fraction in tumors significantly exceeded that in blood.

As to this clonotype: The antigen remains unidentified.

Unsorted whole blood yielded blood RNA, and germline DNA was extracted as well. Preoperatively, peripheral blood was drawn, approximately 4 milliliters in total. This CDR3 spans 14 amino acids. The V end lost 4 bases, the J end lost 10 bases, and 20 bases lay between the germline ends. Looked up from germline, CDR1 is LGHNA and CDR2 is YSLEER. cDNA specific to TCR beta was made from 500 ng of total RNA, with a constant-region primer employed for priming. Three rounds of nested multiplex PCR with slightly modified ARM-PCR produced TCR beta libraries. Amplification in the first two PCR rounds was performed using TRBV1-TRBV30 forward primers and a C-beta reverse primer for around 11 cycles each. TCRdb reprocessed the multiplex PCR reads via MiXCR and lists one record per CDR3 protein. There are 300,000 to 350,000 distinct CDR3 sequences in the sample; around 60% occur only once, and about 6% lies in the top ten.

The sequencing sample was made of peripheral blood. The sequence was obtained from a man in his forties or fifties with primary liver carcinoma and hepatitis B virus infection. This chain joins TRBV4-3 and TRBJ2-7; either TRBD1 or TRBD2 may supply D (7 bases each). CDR3 nucleotide sequence: TGCGCCAGCAGCCGGTCTCAGGGGGACTACGGACAGTACTTC. Protein: CASSRSQGDYGQYF.